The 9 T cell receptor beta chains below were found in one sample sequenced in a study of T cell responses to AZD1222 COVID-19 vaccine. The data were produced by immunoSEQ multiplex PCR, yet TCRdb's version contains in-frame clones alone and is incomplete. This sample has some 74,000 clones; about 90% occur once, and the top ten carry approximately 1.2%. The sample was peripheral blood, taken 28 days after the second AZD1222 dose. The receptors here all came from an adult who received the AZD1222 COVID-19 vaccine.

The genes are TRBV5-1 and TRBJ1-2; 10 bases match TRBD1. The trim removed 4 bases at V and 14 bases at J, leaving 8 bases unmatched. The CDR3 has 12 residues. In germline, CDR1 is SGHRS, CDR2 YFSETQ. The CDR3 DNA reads TGCGCCAGCAGCCCCCGGGACAGGGGAGGGACCTTC. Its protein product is CASSPRDRGGTF.

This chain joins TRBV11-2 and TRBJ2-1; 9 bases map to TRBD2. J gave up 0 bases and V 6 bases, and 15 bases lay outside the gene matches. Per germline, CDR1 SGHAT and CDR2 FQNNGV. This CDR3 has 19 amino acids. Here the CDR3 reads CASRGEGLASRISYNEQFF. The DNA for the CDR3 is TGTGCCAGCAGGGGGGAGGGACTAGCTAGCCGAATCTCCTACAATGAGCAGTTCTTC. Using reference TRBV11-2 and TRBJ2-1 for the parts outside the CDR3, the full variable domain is EAGVAQSPRYKIIEKRQSVAFWCNPISGHATLYWYQQILGQGPKLLIQFQNNGVVDDSQLPKDRFSAERLKGVDSTLKIQPAKLEDSAVYLCASRGEGLASRISYNEQFFGPGTRLTVL.

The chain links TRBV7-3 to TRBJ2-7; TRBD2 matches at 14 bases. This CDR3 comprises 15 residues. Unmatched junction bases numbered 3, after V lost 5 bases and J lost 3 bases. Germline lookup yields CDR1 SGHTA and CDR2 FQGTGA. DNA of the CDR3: TGTGCCAGCAGCCAGGGGACTAGCGGGAGCTACGAGCAGTACTTC. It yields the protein CASSQGTSGSYEQYF.

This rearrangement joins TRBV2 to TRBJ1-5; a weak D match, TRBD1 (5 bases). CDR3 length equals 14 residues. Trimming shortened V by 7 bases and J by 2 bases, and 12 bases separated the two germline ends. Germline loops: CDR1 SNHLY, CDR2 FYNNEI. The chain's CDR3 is CASTGRRGNQPQHF. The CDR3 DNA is TGTGCCAGCACGGGACGCCGCGGCAATCAGCCCCAGCATTTT.

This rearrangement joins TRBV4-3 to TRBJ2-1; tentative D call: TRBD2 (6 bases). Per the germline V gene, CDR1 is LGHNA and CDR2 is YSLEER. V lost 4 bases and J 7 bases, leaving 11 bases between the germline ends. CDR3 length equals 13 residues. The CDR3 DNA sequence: TGCGCCAGCAGCCCACTGCGGGGAAATGAGCAGTTCTTC. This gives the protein CASSPLRGNEQFF.

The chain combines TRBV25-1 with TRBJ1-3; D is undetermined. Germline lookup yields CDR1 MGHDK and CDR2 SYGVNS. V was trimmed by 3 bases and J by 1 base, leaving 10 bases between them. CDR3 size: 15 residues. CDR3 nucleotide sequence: TGTGCCAGCAGTGAGACTGCAACTTCTGGAAACACCATATATTTT. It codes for CASSETATSGNTIYF.

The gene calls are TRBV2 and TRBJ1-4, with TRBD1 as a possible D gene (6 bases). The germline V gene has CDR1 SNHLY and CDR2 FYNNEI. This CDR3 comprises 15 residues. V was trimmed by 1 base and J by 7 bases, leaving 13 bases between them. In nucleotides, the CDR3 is TGTGCCAGCAGTGAAGGGGACAAAAGGAGTGAAAAACTGTTTTTT. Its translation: CASSEGDKRSEKLFF.

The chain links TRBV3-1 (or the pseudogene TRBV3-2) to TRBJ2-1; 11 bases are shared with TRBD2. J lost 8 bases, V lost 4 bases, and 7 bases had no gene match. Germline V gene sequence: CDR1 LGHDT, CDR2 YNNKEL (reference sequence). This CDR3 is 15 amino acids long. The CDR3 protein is CASSPYSGRAYEQFF. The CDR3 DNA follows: TGTGCCAGCAGCCCTTATAGCGGGAGGGCCTATGAGCAGTTCTTC.

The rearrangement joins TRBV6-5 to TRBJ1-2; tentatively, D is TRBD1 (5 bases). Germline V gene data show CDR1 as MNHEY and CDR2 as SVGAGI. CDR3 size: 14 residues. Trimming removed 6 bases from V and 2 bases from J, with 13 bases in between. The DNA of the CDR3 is TGTGCCAGCAGAAGGGACGGACAAAACTATGGCTACACCTTC. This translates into CASRRDGQNYGYTF.